This TCR beta chain was sequenced for a study of post-analysis software for immune sequencing data. Study-wide results and caveats: The normalized Chao1 diversity of multiple sclerosis patients was significantly lower than that of controls. Among five TRBV segments more frequent in patients than controls were TRBV5-6, TRBV5-1 and TRBV20-1.

cDNA libraries of TCR beta carried unique molecular identifiers. With about 0.95 to 11 million T cells as the source, some 500,000 cDNA molecules resulted. TCRdb reprocessed the PCR reads via MiXCR and lists one record per CDR3 protein. Of some 690,000 distinct CDR3 sequences in the sample, 55% to 60% were seen once. Looked up from germline, CDR1 is LGHNT and CDR2 is FRNRAP. The CDR3 has 13 amino acids. The V and J ends lost 6 bases and 1 base respectively, with 6 bases between them. About this clonotype itself: Its specificity is not known.

This clonotype originated in a girl aged 2 to 9 with multiple sclerosis. The chain is built from TRBV12-5 and TRBJ2-2; no definite D call. The sample was blood. CDR3 sequence: CASGSRNTGELFF. The CDR3 DNA follows: TGTGCTAGTGGCTCAAGGAACACCGGGGAGCTGTTTTTT.